This is a list of T cell receptor beta chains from one sample in a study of a mutant IDH1 vaccine in newly diagnosed glioma. What these receptors recognize is not known. Libraries were prepared by immunoSEQ multiplex PCR; TCRdb keeps only in-frame clonotypes and omits some of them. The sample contains some 60,000 clones, about 84% of which appear only once. This specimen was PBMCs, taken from a glioma patient whose treatment included an IDH1 peptide vaccine. These receptors were obtained from a man aged 25-45 years with glioma. CDR3s include the opening cysteine and the closing phenylalanine or tryptophan. The D gene is left open where the match is weak. Not every row has a clone size; where given, it reads once, few, many or a size class.

abundance	d_gene	v_gene	j_gene	CDR3nt	CDR3aa
-	-	TRBV27	TRBJ2-5	TGTGCCAGCAGTTCTTACCATTCCCAGGTAGAGACCCAGTACTTC	CASSSYHSQVETQYF
-	-	TRBV4-1	TRBJ1-2	TGCGCCAGCAGCCAAGCGGCAGGGTGGGTCACCTTC	CASSQAAGWVTF
-	TRBD1	TRBV28	TRBJ1-2	TGTGCCAGCAGAACCCCGGGACAGGGGGGCTATGGCTACACCTTC	CASRTPGQGGYGYTF
-	-	TRBV6-5	TRBJ1-1	TGTGCCAGCAGTTACAAGAACAGGAACCTGGGTGAAGCTTTCTTT	CASSYKNRNLGEAFF
-	-	TRBV5-1	TRBJ2-5	TGCGCCAGCAGCTTGGAGGGGCCCCAAGAGACCCAGTACTTC	CASSLEGPQETQYF
once	-	TRBV21-1	TRBJ1-4	TGTGCCAGCAGCAAAGATAGGAAAAATGAAAAACTGTTTTTT	CASSKDRKNEKLFF
-	-	TRBV29-1	TRBJ2-5	TGCAGCGTTGATGCGGCTGCGTACCAAGAGACCCAGTACTTC	CSVDAAAYQETQYF
once	TRBD1	TRBV7-3	TRBJ2-7	TGTGCCAGCAGCTTTCCACAGGGGTTAGGGACCTACGAGCAGTACTTC	CASSFPQGLGTYEQYF
-	-	TRBV28	TRBJ1-1	TGTGCCAGCAGTTTATCAGGGGTTAGGTCGGGCACTGAAGCTTTCTTT	CASSLSGVRSGTEAFF
-	-	TRBV27	TRBJ2-7	TGTGCCAGCAGTTTAAATTCAGGGGACACCTCCTACGAGCAGTACTTC	CASSLNSGDTSYEQYF
-	-	TRBV27	TRBJ1-2	TGTGCCAGCAGTTCCCCCTTTTCGGGGACATATGGCTACACCTTC	CASSSPFSGTYGYTF
-	TRBD1	TRBV7-3	TRBJ2-7	TGTGCCAGCAGCCTGGGGACAGGGGTTTCCTACGAGCAGTACTTC	CASSLGTGVSYEQYF
once	-	TRBV6-1	TRBJ2-5	TGTGCCAGCAGTGTGGATCGCTTCCTGGAGACCCAGTACTTC	CASSVDRFLETQYF
-	-	TRBV6-5	TRBJ1-2	TGTGCCAGCAGTACGGACAGAGAAGCTAACTATGGCTACACCTTC	CASSTDREANYGYTF
-	-	TRBV29-1	TRBJ2-3	TGCAGCGTTGAAGATCATCCAGGGGATTTCTTTTCCTCCCCCACAGATACGCAGTATTTT	CSVEDHPGDFFSSPTDTQYF
-	TRBD1	TRBV19	TRBJ1-2	TGTGCCAGTAGTATGGACAGGGTGGCTCCCTATGGCTACACCTTC	CASSMDRVAPYGYTF
-	TRBD1	TRBV9	TRBJ1-5	TGTGCCAGCAGCCCAGGGGGGGGCGCGTTTCAGCCCCAGCATTTT	CASSPGGGAFQPQHF
-	TRBD2	TRBV30	TRBJ2-1	TGTGCCTCCAAACTAGCGGGGGTTCGGCGTGAGCAGTTCTTC	CASKLAGVRREQFF
-	TRBD1	TRBV2	TRBJ2-5	TGTGCCAGCAGCCAGACAGGGCAAGAGACCCAGTACTTC	CASSQTGQETQYF
-	TRBD1	TRBV19	TRBJ2-7	TGTGCCAGTAGTCTCTACCCTCGACAGGGGGCTGTGTACGAGCAGTACTTC	CASSLYPRQGAVYEQYF
-	TRBD2	TRBV19	TRBJ2-1	TGTGCCAGTAGGGAACTAGCGGGTTACAATGAGCAGTTCTTC	CASRELAGYNEQFF
few	-	TRBV5-1	TRBJ1-2	TGCGCCAGCAGCTTGGATGGGGGCCCGGACTATGGCTACACCTTC	CASSLDGGPDYGYTF
-	-	TRBV27	TRBJ2-3	TGTGCCAGCCCTCCCCTAGGTCCGCAGTATTTT	CASPPLGPQYF
-	-	TRBV4-1	TRBJ1-4	TGCGCCAGCAGCCAGGGACCGATAAATGAAAAACTGTTTTTT	CASSQGPINEKLFF
-	TRBD1	TRBV7-9	TRBJ2-4	TGTGCCAGCAGCTCTAGCGCGGACAGGGAGTTTGCCAAAAACATTCAGTACTTC	CASSSSADREFAKNIQYF
-	-	TRBV18	TRBJ2-7	TGTGCCAGCTCACCCTCCGGGACATACTACGAGCAGTACTTC	CASSPSGTYYEQYF
-	TRBD2	TRBV2	TRBJ2-1	TGTGCCAGCACGGCCGGCGGGGGGGCAATGAATGAGCAGTTCTTC	CASTAGGGAMNEQFF
-	-	TRBV15	TRBJ2-7	TGTGCCACCAGCAGAGTAGGTAGGGGCCCCTACGAGCAGTACTTC	CATSRVGRGPYEQYF
once	TRBD2	TRBV7-3	TRBJ2-3	TGTGCCAGCAGTCCGGGGGGGACTAGCACAGATACGCAGTATTTT	CASSPGGTSTDTQYF
-	-	TRBV5-1	TRBJ2-2	TGCGCCAGCAGCTTGGGGACATCGAACACCGGGGAGCTGTTTTTT	CASSLGTSNTGELFF
-	-	TRBV4-2	TRBJ2-7	TGTGCCAGCAGCCAAGACCCGCAGGGCCCCTACGAGCAGTACTTC	CASSQDPQGPYEQYF
-	TRBD1	TRBV7-9	TRBJ2-7	TGTGCCAGCAGCTTACTGACAGGGGACGAGCAGTACTTC	CASSLLTGDEQYF
once	-	TRBV7-3	TRBJ2-5	TGTGCCAGCAGCTTGTGGCGCCAAGAGACCCAGTACTTC	CASSLWRQETQYF
once	-	TRBV6-1	TRBJ1-2	TGTGCCAGCAGTGAGACAGGATCTAACTATGGCTACACCTTC	CASSETGSNYGYTF
-	TRBD2	TRBV7-2	TRBJ2-4	TGTGCCAGCAGCTCCGGACTAGCTATCGGGGTGAAGTACTTC	CASSSGLAIGVKYF
-	-	TRBV5-1	TRBJ2-7	TGCGCCAGCAGCGAAAGTCCGGCAGGGTCAGGATACTACGAGCAGTACTTC	CASSESPAGSGYYEQYF